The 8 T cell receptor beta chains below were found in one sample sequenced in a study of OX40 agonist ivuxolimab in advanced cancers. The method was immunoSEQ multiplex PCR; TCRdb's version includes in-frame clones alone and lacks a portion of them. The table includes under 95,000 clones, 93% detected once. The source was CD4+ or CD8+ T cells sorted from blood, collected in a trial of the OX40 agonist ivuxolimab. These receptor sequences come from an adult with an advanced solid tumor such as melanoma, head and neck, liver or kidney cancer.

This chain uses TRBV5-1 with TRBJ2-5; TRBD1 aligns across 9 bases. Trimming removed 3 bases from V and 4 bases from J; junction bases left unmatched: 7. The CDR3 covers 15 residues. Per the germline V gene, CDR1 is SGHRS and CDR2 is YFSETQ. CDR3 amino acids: CASSSRDRVGETQYF. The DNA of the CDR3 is TGCGCCAGCAGCTCGCGGGACAGGGTAGGAGAGACCCAGTACTTC.

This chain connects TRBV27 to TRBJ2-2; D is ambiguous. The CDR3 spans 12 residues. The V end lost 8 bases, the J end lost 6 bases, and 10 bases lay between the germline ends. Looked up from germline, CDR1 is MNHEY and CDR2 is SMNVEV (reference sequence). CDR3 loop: CASHGPAGELFF. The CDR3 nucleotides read TGTGCCAGCCACGGGCCGGCCGGGGAGCTGTTTTTT.

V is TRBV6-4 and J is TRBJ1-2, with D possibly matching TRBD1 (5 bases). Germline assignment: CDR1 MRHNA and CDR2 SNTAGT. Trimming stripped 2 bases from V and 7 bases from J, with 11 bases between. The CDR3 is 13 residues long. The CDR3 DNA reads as TGTGCCAGCAGTGACGACGCGGGGCTTGGCTACACCTTC. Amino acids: CASSDDAGLGYTF.

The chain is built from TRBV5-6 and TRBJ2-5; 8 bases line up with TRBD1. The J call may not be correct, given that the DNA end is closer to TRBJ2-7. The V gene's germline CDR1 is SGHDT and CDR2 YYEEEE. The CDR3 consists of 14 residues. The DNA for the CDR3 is TGTGCCAGCAGCCCGCCACAGGGGGGCTACGAGCAGTACTTC. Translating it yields CASSPPQGGYEQYF.

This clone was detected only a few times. CDR3 in amino acids: CASGAGTGGSPLHF. Written as DNA, the CDR3 is TGTGCCAGCGGCGCCGGGACAGGGGGTTCACCCCTCCACTTT. The chain is built from TRBV27 and TRBJ1-6; TRBD1 matches at 11 bases. This CDR3 region has 14 residues. Germline CDR1 and CDR2: MNHEY and SMNVEV (reference sequence). V was pared by 8 bases and J by 9 bases, with 6 bases of the junction left unmatched.

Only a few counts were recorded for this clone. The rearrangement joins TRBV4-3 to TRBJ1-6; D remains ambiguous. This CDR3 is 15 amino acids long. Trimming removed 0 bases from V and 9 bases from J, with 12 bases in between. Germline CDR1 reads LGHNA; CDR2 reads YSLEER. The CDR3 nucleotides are TGCGCCAGCAGCCAAGATTCGGGGTTAGGTTCACCCCTCCACTTT. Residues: CASSQDSGLGSPLHF.

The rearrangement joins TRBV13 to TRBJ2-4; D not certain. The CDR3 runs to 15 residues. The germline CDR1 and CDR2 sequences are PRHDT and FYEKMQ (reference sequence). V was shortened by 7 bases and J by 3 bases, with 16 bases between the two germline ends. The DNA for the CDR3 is TGTGCCAGCACCGAAGCGTTAGGAAACAAAAACATTCAGTACTTC. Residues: CASTEALGNKNIQYF. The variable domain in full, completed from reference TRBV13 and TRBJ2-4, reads AAGVIQSPRHLIKEKRETATLKCYPIPRHDTVYWYQQGPGQDPQFLISFYEKMQSDKGSIPDRFSAQQFSDYHSELNMSSLELGDSALYFCASTEALGNKNIQYFGAGTRLSVL.

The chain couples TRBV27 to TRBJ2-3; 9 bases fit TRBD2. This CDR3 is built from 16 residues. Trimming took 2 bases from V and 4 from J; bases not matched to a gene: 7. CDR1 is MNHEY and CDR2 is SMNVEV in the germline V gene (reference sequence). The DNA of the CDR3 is TGTGCCAGCAGTTTACTAGCGGGACGGGGGTCAGATACGCAGTATTTT. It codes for CASSLLAGRGSDTQYF.